The next 31 T cell receptor beta chains were all read from a single sample in a study of cytomegalovirus exposure and HLA in healthy donors. The study ran its PCR with 60 Vbeta and 13 Jbeta primers. Measured with immunoSEQ multiplex PCR; TCRdb has only the in-frame clones, and not every one. This table holds roughly 130,000 clones, around 70% found once. Sequencing used PBMCs. The receptors derive from a man aged 25-40 years in good health and CMV-seropositive.

This clone was seen a few times. The J gene is TRBJ1-4, the V gene TRBV4-3; 7 bases match TRBD1. This CDR3 is 15 amino acids long. The V gene end was trimmed by 4 bases and the J gene end by 8 bases; junction bases not matched to a gene: 10. From germline, CDR1 is LGHNA and CDR2 YSLEER. CDR3 in DNA: TGCGCCAGCAGCCTCCACAGGGGCCCTGAAGAAAAACTGTTTTTT. This sequence encodes CASSLHRGPEEKLFF.

This clone is a singleton in its sample. The chain recombines TRBV6-5 with TRBJ2-7, with 8 bases lining up with TRBD2. V dropped 8 bases and J dropped 0; count of bases not matched to a gene: 6. The CDR3 is 14 amino acids. The V gene's germline CDR1 is MNHEY and CDR2 SVGAGI. This CDR3 is CASYGSGSSYEQYF. The CDR3 DNA reads as TGTGCCAGCTACGGAAGCGGGAGCTCCTACGAGCAGTACTTC.

The rearrangement joins TRBV4-2 to TRBJ2-7, with TRBD2 as a possible D gene (5 bases). The V end was cut by 0 bases, the J end by 2 bases, with 14 bases between. The CDR3 has 16 amino acids. Germline assignment: CDR1 LGHNA and CDR2 YNFKEQ. The CDR3 coding sequence is TGTGCCAGCAGCCAAGATAGAGTTACTAGAGCCTACGAGCAGTACTTC. It codes for CASSQDRVTRAYEQYF.

The chain recombines TRBV2 with TRBJ2-7; D unresolved. The V gene lost 5 bases and the J gene lost 4 bases, with 3 bases spanning the gap. The CDR3 length is 10 residues. Looked up from germline, CDR1 is SNHLY and CDR2 is FYNNEI. DNA of the CDR3: TGTGCCAGCAGTCTATACGAGCAGTACTTC. Protein product: CASSLYEQYF.

This clone was picked up one time. The same CDR3 is also encoded by other DNA sequences in this sample. This chain connects TRBV5-1 to TRBJ1-3; no firm D call. With 0 bases removed from V and 2 bases from J, the gap between germline ends came to 9 bases. Per germline, CDR1 SGHRS and CDR2 YFSETQ. This CDR3 spans 15 amino acids. This CDR3 reads CASSLEGGTGNTIYF. CDR3 sequence (DNA): TGCGCCAGCAGCTTGGAGGGCGGGACTGGAAACACCATATATTTT.

On this clone: One end of the junction varies from germline; a read error may be responsible. This specimen includes other DNA sequences encoding the same CDR3. The V gene is TRBV9, the J gene TRBJ2-2, with D perhaps matching TRBD1 (7 bases). CDR1 SGDLS and CDR2 YYNGEE come from the germline V gene. This CDR3 is built from 15 residues. The CDR3 bases are TGTGCCAGCAGCGTAAGACAGGGAGGCCCCGGGGAGCTGTTTTTC. Translating gives CASSVRQGGPGELFF.

This chain joins TRBV13 and TRBJ2-7, with TRBD2 identical over 12 bases. Germline V gene data show CDR1 as PRHDT and CDR2 as FYEKMQ (reference sequence). V lost 3 bases and J lost 0; bases outside the gene matches: 6. The CDR3 runs to 17 residues. The CDR3 sequence: CASSFRWTSGASYEQYF. DNA for the CDR3: TGTGCCAGCAGCTTTAGGTGGACTAGCGGGGCCTCCTACGAGCAGTACTTC.

This clone has more than one count but fewer than ten. CDR3 amino acids: CASSEAPVYGYTF. CDR3 sequence (DNA): TGTGCCAGCAGTGAAGCCCCAGTCTATGGCTACACCTTC. The chain links TRBV6-1 to TRBJ1-2; D is ambiguous. This CDR3 has 13 residues. Germline assignment: CDR1 MNHNS and CDR2 SASEGT. The V end lost 0 bases, the J end lost 4 bases, and 6 bases lay between the germline ends.

V and J are TRBV28 and TRBJ2-7, with TRBD1 matching over 8 bases. The CDR3 has 15 amino acids. V dropped 4 bases and J dropped 0; count of bases not matched to a gene: 5. In germline, CDR1 is MDHEN, CDR2 SYDVKM. The CDR3 bases are TGTGCCAGCAGTTCGGCCGGGACAGGCTCCTACGAGCAGTACTTC. Encoded protein: CASSSAGTGSYEQYF.

The chain employs TRBV6-6 and TRBJ2-3; 9 bases are a match to TRBD2. J gave up 2 bases and V 5 bases, and 5 bases lay outside the gene matches. Germline V gene data show CDR1 as MNHNY and CDR2 as SVGAGI (reference sequence). This CDR3 has 15 amino acids. CDR3 nucleotide sequence: TGTGCCAGCAGTCAGCCTAGCGGGGCCACAGATACGCAGTATTTT. It yields the protein CASSQPSGATDTQYF.

This clone was picked up a small number of times. V usage is TRBV10-3 and J usage is TRBJ2-1, with TRBD2 as a possible D gene (6 bases). The CDR3 is made up of 16 amino acids. Germline CDR1 ENHRY, CDR2 SYGVKD. The V and J ends lost 2 bases and 3 bases respectively, with 14 bases between them. DNA for the CDR3: TGTGCCATCAGTGAGGGTAGCGGTAAGATCTACAATGAGCAGTTCTTC. This codes for CAISEGSGKIYNEQFF.

The rearrangement uses TRBV2 and TRBJ2-4, with 8 bases lining up with TRBD2. With 2 bases clipped from V and 7 bases from J, the junction kept 7 bases outside the gene matches. CDR1 is SNHLY and CDR2 is FYNNEI in the germline V gene. This CDR3 is built from 15 residues. CDR3 region: CASSESGTRVNIQYF. As DNA, the CDR3 is TGTGCCAGCAGTGAAAGCGGGACTAGGGTGAACATTCAGTACTTC. Full variable domain (rest looked up from reference TRBV2 and TRBJ2-4): EPEVTQTPSHQVTQMGQEVILRCVPISNHLYFYWYRQILGQKVEFLVSFYNNEISEKSEIFDDQFSVERPDGSNFTLKIRSTKLEDSAMYFCASSESGTRVNIQYFGAGTRLSVL.

This chain connects TRBV11-3 to TRBJ2-7; 7 nucleotides line up with TRBD1. CDR3 length equals 14 residues. The ends lost 5 bases at V and 5 bases at J; junction bases unmatched: 9. From germline, CDR1 is SGHNT and CDR2 YENEEA. CDR3 amino acids: CASSDRQGTHEQYF. DNA for the CDR3: TGTGCCAGCAGCGACAGACAGGGCACCCACGAGCAGTACTTC.

The chain recombines TRBV7-9 with TRBJ2-7, with a tentative D call TRBD2 (7 bases). The CDR3 totals 19 residues. The germline V gene encodes CDR1 SEHNR and CDR2 FQNEAQ (reference sequence). Trimming took off 2 bases at V and 3 bases at J, with 26 bases between the two ends. The CDR3 nucleotides read TGTGCCAGCAGCTTATCGTGGATAACAAGGGAGGGGGGGATCTACGAGCAGTACTTC. Encoded protein: CASSLSWITREGGIYEQYF.

The chain joins TRBV5-8 to TRBJ2-3, with unresolved D. V gave up 0 bases and J gave up 2 bases, with 7 bases separating them. Germline CDR1 and CDR2: SGHTS and YDEGEE. This CDR3 region has 14 residues. The CDR3, as DNA: TGTGCCAGCAGCTTGGATCAAGCCACAGATACGCAGTATTTT. Translating it yields CASSLDQATDTQYF.

This clone has more than one count but fewer than ten. The chain joins TRBV4-3 to TRBJ2-7; D is uncertain. V was trimmed by 0 bases and J by 2 bases, leaving 8 bases between them. CDR3 length equals 14 residues. CDR1 and CDR2 (germline): LGHNA, YSLEER. CDR3 residues: CASSQDFATYEQYF. As DNA, the CDR3 is TGCGCCAGCAGCCAAGATTTCGCGACCTACGAGCAGTACTTC.

This clone was counted a few times. The chain employs TRBV6-6 and TRBJ2-7, with TRBD1 identical over 7 bases. V trimming: 6 bases; J trimming: 2 bases; junction bases outside the gene matches: 4. From germline, CDR1 is MNHNY and CDR2 SVGAGI (reference sequence). The CDR3 extends over 13 amino acids. CDR3 nucleotides: TGTGCCAGCAGATCGGGACAGCCCTACGAGCAGTACTTC. This gives the protein CASRSGQPYEQYF.

CDR3 DNA sequence: TGCGCCAGCAGCTTCTGGGACAGCACCTACGAGCAGTACTTC. Translation: CASSFWDSTYEQYF. The chain has TRBV5-1 and TRBJ2-5; 7 bases match TRBD1. The DNA matches TRBJ2-7 better at its end, which makes the J call doubtful. Germline V gene data show CDR1 as SGHRS and CDR2 as YFSETQ. The CDR3 runs 14 residues.

The chain links TRBV15 to TRBJ2-2, with D tentatively TRBD1 (6 bases). The CDR3 has 16 amino acids. Germline lookup yields CDR1 LNHNV and CDR2 YYDKDF (reference sequence). The ends were cut back, 3 bases at V and 0 bases at J, with 11 bases in the middle. The chain's CDR3 is CATSRGAGTNTGELFF. As DNA, the CDR3 is TGTGCCACCAGCAGGGGGGCCGGCACGAACACCGGGGAGCTGTTTTTT. The full variable domain, with the rest looked up from reference TRBV15 and TRBJ2-2, is DAMVIQNPRYQVTQFGKPVTLSCSQTLNHNVMYWYQQKSSQAPKLLFHYYDKDFNNEADTPDNFQSRRPNTSFCFLDIRSPGLGDTAMYLCATSRGAGTNTGELFFGEGSRLTVL.

The CDR3 reads CASSTRLAEETQYF. The DNA for the CDR3 is TGCGCCAGCAGCACCCGACTAGCGGAAGAGACCCAGTACTTC. V and J are TRBV5-1 and TRBJ2-5; 9 nucleotides align to TRBD2. The trim removed 4 bases at V and 3 bases at J, leaving 4 bases unmatched. CDR1 and CDR2 from the germline V gene are SGHRS and YFSETQ. The CDR3 has 14 amino acids.

In this sample, this clone turned up a few times. CDR3 nucleotides: TGTGCCACCAGCAGAGTGCGGCCAGGGGACGAGCAGTACTTC. Protein sequence: CATSRVRPGDEQYF. V usage is TRBV15 and J usage is TRBJ2-7, with D perhaps matching TRBD1 (6 bases). The germline V gene has CDR1 LNHNV and CDR2 YYDKDF (reference sequence). V lost 1 base to trimming and J lost 5 bases, with 12 bases between them. The CDR3 length is 14 residues.

This clone was observed a handful of times. This chain uses TRBV19 with TRBJ2-3; 10 positions agree with TRBD2. V shed 6 bases and J 2 bases; nucleotides not matched to a gene: 5. Germline values: CDR1 LNHDA, CDR2 SQIVND (reference sequence). The CDR3 consists of 15 residues. The DNA for the CDR3 is TGTGCCAGTAGCGGACTAGCGGCAGTCACAGATACGCAGTATTTT. Translated, it gives CASSGLAAVTDTQYF.

The chain employs TRBV14 and TRBJ2-1, with TRBD2 as a possible D gene (5 bases). Germline V gene lookup returns CDR1 SGHDN and CDR2 FVKESK. The CDR3 consists of 14 residues. Deletions cut 4 bases from V and 2 bases from J, with 9 bases between. The CDR3 is CASSLLGAYNEQFF. DNA of the CDR3: TGTGCCAGCAGCCTTCTCGGGGCCTACAATGAGCAGTTCTTC.

This clone has more than one count but fewer than ten. The chain links TRBV6-4 to TRBJ2-3; tentatively, D is TRBD1 (5 bases). V lost 3 bases, J lost 4 bases, and 14 bases lay in between. The germline CDR1 and CDR2 sequences are MRHNA and SNTAGT. This CDR3 has 15 residues. The DNA for the CDR3 is TGTGCCAGCAGTGAAAGTGGGGCAGGCCCAGATACGCAGTATTTT. Translated, it gives CASSESGAGPDTQYF.

V is TRBV4-3 and J is TRBJ2-7; 9 bases map to TRBD1. The junction had 8 bases not matched to a gene; V was cut back by 2 bases and J by 3 bases. The germline CDR1 and CDR2 sequences are LGHNA and YSLEER. This CDR3 comprises 16 residues. CDR3 amino acids: CASSQIFGQGYYEQYF. The DNA of the CDR3 is TGCGCCAGCAGCCAAATCTTTGGACAGGGGTACTACGAGCAGTACTTC.

The chain combines TRBV5-1 with TRBJ2-2; 9 bases line up with TRBD1. The CDR3 consists of 17 residues. V was clipped by 4 bases and J by 1 base; unmatched bases: 8. Germline assignment: CDR1 SGHRS and CDR2 YFSETQ. The CDR3 reads CASSPGQGSLNTGELFF. CDR3 DNA: TGCGCCAGCAGCCCGGGACAGGGAAGTTTGAACACCGGGGAGCTGTTTTTT.

The rearrangement links TRBV19 to TRBJ1-1; possible D gene TRBD1, 6 bases. V was pared by 4 bases and J by 0 bases, with 15 bases between. Germline V gene lookup returns CDR1 LNHDA and CDR2 SQIVND (reference sequence). The CDR3 extends over 16 amino acids. The CDR3 is CASSNLGGALNTEAFF. The CDR3 nucleotides read TGTGCCAGTAGTAATCTAGGGGGGGCACTGAACACTGAAGCTTTCTTT. The variable domain in full, completed from reference TRBV19 and TRBJ1-1, reads DGGITQSPKYLFRKEGQNVTLSCEQNLNHDAMYWYRQDPGQGLRLIYYSQIVNDFQKGDIAEGYSVSREKKESFPLTVTSAQKNPTAFYLCASSNLGGALNTEAFFGQGTRLTVV.

The gene calls are TRBV11-2 and TRBJ2-3, with 14 bases that match TRBD2. CDR1 SGHAT and CDR2 FQNNGV come from the germline V gene. Trimming took 5 bases from V and 3 from J; bases not matched to a gene: 13. The CDR3 contains 19 residues. The CDR3 DNA reads TGTGCCAGCAGCGCGTTACTAACCGGGACTAGCGGGAGAACAGATACGCAGTATTTT. This encodes CASSALLTGTSGRTDTQYF. The full variable domain, completed using reference TRBV11-2 and TRBJ2-3, is EAGVAQSPRYKIIEKRQSVAFWCNPISGHATLYWYQQILGQGPKLLIQFQNNGVVDDSQLPKDRFSAERLKGVDSTLKIQPAKLEDSAVYLCASSALLTGTSGRTDTQYFGPGTRLTVL.

The chain combines TRBV19 with TRBJ2-7, with TRBD1 as a possible D gene (6 bases). V was clipped by 5 bases and J by 7 bases, with 15 bases between them. CDR1 is LNHDA and CDR2 is SQIVND in the germline V gene (reference sequence). The CDR3 totals 13 residues. CDR3 sequence (DNA): TGTGCCAGTAGTCTTGCCTTAGGGGGTGAGCAGTACTTC. Amino acids: CASSLALGGEQYF.

This chain joins TRBV10-3 and TRBJ1-3; D is possibly TRBD1 (5 bases). The CDR3 is 16 residues long. Germline values: CDR1 ENHRY, CDR2 SYGVKD. The V gene lost 8 bases and the J gene lost 2 bases, with 19 bases spanning the gap. This chain's CDR3 is CAIGGGRSSPGNTIYF. The CDR3 DNA reads as TGTGCCATCGGGGGGGGGAGGAGCTCCCCTGGAAACACCATATATTTT.

V usage is TRBV4-1 and J usage is TRBJ2-7, with 8 positions matching TRBD2. Per the germline V gene, CDR1 is MGHRA and CDR2 is YSYEKL. V shed 0 bases, J shed 4 bases, and the junction held 5 bases outside the gene matches. The CDR3 contains 15 residues. The CDR3 is CASSQESRGGYEQYF. The CDR3 DNA follows: TGCGCCAGCAGCCAAGAAAGTCGGGGGGGATACGAGCAGTACTTC.